This T cell receptor beta chain derives from a study of spatial heterogeneity in lung cancer (dated by TCRdb to 2018 to 2020). Study-level background: Beta-chain transcripts were consistently detected in greater numbers than alpha-chain transcripts, which likely reflected higher beta-chain transcript abundance. A strong correlation was found between TCR transcript counts in tumor regions and a T cell transcriptional module score from matched bulk RNA-seq. In the raw uncorrected reads, each unique combination of TCR and UMI appeared more than ten times on average. In non-small cell lung cancer, the study quantitatively compared TCR alpha and beta repertoires across several tumor regions, matched nontumor lung, and blood. Nonsynonymous mutation counts, determined by whole-exome sequencing of tumor tissue, were related to features of the TCR repertoire. Both alpha and beta chains were TCR-sequenced in samples taken at surgery, namely 220 tumor regions, around 64 matched nontumor lung samples and about 54 PBMC samples.

Library preparation was by 5' RACE. The run used a NextSeq 500. The TCR library protocol attached a unique molecular identifier to each TCR cDNA molecule to allow correction of PCR and sequencing errors. Per the authors' processing: Decombinator tools were used for TCR identification, UMI-based error correction and CDR3 extraction. TCRs above a frequency of 2 per 1,000, corresponding to the top 1% of the tumor frequency distribution, were defined as expanded. Expanded tumor TCRs statistically deemed absent (corrected P<0.05) from at least one tumor region were classed as regional, and all other expanded tumor TCRs were classed as ubiquitous. Renyi diversity was computed with the R vegan package after each repertoire had been subsampled 100 times to 5,000 TCRs. To build CDR3 similarity networks, amino acid triplet string-kernel similarity was used, and CDR3s were connected when their pairwise similarity was above 0.82. The public reads were quality trimmed at Q25 with fastp and then assembled into clones with MiXCR by TCRdb, keeping productive beta chains. Rows with a matching CDR3 protein are joined into one entry that keeps the most common DNA and genes. TCRdb, not the original authors, processed these V and J calls. The sample table lists around 21,000 distinct CDR3 sequences, less than 5% of them with a count of one. Roughly a tenth of the sample belongs to the ten largest clones.

The meaning of the sample's time point label: sample taken at primary tumor resection. The donors were around 69 patients from the lung TRACERx cohort who had early-stage, untreated non-small cell lung cancer. For TCR sequencing, whole RNA was extracted from tumor and nontumor lung tissue, or from cryopreserved PBMC samples, and no cell sorting was done. A patient was chosen for TCR sequencing only when enough RNA was available from at least two tumor regions. A lung pathologist reviewed the tumor and adjacent nontumor lung specimens before the specimens were selected. The study at large found these results: The count of ubiquitous expanded TCRs correlated with the count of ubiquitous nonsynonymous mutations, and the count of regional expanded TCRs correlated with the count of regional nonsynonymous mutations. The number of expanded intratumoral alpha and beta TCRs correlated with the tumor nonsynonymous mutation count. Confirming at a functional level the hypothesis that regional TCRs recognize regional mutations was considered to require additional single-cell paired TCR alpha and beta sequencing. TCR-seq coverage of tumor T cells was estimated to be only 6% to 7.5% for alpha chains and more than 11% for beta chains.

At the junction V is shortened by 6 bases and J by 0 bases, with 9 bases in between. Inclusive of the bounding cysteine and phenylalanine, the CDR3 is 14 residues long. Just CDR3 DNA is preserved here, 42 bases in frame from base 1. In its sample, this clonotype was seen many times. What this receptor recognizes is not known. Qualities for individual bases were not recorded, and no much larger clone is one base off. The clonotype comes from a male donor with early-stage non-small cell lung cancer. Sequencing used lung tumor tissue, obtained at surgery. The sequence joins TRBV12-3 or TRBV12-4 to TRBJ1-5, with no confidently assigned D gene. For the CDR3, the sequence is CASSRTNSNQPQHF. DNA sequence: TGTGCCAGCAGCCGTACAAATAGCAATCAGCCCCAGCATTTT.